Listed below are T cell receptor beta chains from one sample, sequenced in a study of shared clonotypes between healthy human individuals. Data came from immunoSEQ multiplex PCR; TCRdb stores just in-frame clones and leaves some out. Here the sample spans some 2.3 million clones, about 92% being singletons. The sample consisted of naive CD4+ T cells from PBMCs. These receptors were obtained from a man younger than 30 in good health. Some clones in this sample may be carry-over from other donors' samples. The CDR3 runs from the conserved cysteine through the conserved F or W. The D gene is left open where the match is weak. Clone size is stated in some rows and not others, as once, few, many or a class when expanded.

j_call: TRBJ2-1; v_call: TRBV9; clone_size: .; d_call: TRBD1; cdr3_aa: CASSVEGGVQGAGNEQFF; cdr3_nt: TGTGCCAGCAGCGTAGAGGGGGGTGTCCAGGGGGCGGGTAATGAGCAGTTCTTC
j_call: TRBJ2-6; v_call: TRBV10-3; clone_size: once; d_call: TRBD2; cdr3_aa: CAISGWQGGAGANVLTF; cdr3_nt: TGTGCCATCAGTGGTTGGCAGGGAGGGGCTGGGGCCAACGTCCTGACTTTC
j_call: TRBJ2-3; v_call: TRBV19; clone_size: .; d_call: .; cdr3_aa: CASSTDGLQGGYGTDTQYF; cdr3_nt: TGTGCCAGTAGTACCGATGGGCTCCAGGGAGGCTATGGCACAGATACGCAGTATTTT
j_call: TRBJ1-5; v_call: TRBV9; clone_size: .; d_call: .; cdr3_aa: CASSQDSVNQPQHF; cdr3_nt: TGTGCCAGCAGCCAGGACAGCGTCAATCAGCCCCAGCATTTT
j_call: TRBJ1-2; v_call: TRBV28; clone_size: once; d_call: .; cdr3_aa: CASISPGGGHYGYTF; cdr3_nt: TGTGCCAGCATCTCCCCCGGTGGGGGGCACTATGGCTACACCTTC
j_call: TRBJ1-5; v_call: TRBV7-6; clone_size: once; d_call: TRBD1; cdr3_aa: CASSAWTGGLDQPQHF; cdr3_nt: TGTGCCAGCAGCGCATGGACAGGGGGCTTGGATCAGCCCCAGCATTTT
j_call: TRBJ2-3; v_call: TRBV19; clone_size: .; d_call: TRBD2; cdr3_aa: CASSRDGTGGLAFPDTQYF; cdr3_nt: TGTGCCAGTAGTAGGGACGGCACTGGAGGACTAGCGTTCCCAGATACGCAGTATTTT
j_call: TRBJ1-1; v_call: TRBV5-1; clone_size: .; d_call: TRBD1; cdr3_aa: CASSLSGGRTEAFF; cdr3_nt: TGCGCCAGCAGCTTGTCAGGGGGAAGGACTGAAGCTTTCTTT
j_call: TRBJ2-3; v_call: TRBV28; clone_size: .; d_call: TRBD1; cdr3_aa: CATTWDRRTDTQYF; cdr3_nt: TGTGCCACTACCTGGGACAGACGCACAGATACGCAGTATTTT
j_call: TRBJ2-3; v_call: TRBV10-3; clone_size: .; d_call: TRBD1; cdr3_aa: CAISPDRGSPDTQYF; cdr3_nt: TGTGCCATCAGTCCAGACAGGGGGTCCCCAGATACGCAGTATTTT
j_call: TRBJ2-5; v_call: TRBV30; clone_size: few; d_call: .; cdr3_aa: CAWRVGRETQYF; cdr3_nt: TGTGCCTGGAGAGTAGGCAGAGAGACCCAGTACTTC
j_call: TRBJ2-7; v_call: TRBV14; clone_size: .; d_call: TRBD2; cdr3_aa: CASSQVERGSYEQYF; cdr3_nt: TGTGCCAGCAGCCAAGTGGAGCGGGGCTCCTACGAGCAGTACTTC
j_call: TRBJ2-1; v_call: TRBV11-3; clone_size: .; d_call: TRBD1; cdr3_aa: CASSLGTGGSYNEQFF; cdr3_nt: TGTGCCAGCAGCTTAGGGACAGGGGGCTCCTACAATGAGCAGTTCTTC
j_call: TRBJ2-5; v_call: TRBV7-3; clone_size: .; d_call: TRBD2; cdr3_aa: CASSLGTSGRVGETQYF; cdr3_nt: TGTGCCAGCAGCTTAGGGACTAGCGGGAGGGTGGGAGAGACCCAGTACTTC
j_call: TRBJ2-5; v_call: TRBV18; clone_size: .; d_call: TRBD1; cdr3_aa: CASSPRTGGETQYF; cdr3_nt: TGTGCCAGCTCACCACGGACAGGGGGAGAGACCCAGTACTTC
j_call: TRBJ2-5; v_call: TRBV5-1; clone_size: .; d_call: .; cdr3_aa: CASSLVGPGETQYF; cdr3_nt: TGCGCCAGCAGCTTGGTAGGCCCTGGAGAGACCCAGTACTTC
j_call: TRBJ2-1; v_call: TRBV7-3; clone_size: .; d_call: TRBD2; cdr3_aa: CASSPSGRSYNEQFF; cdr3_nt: TGTGCCAGCAGCCCGAGCGGGAGGTCCTACAATGAGCAGTTCTTC
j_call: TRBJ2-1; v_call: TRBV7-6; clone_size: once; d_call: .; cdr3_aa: CASSFGGASSYNEQFF; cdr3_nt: TGTGCCAGCAGCTTTGGGGGAGCAAGCTCCTACAATGAGCAGTTCTTC